This T cell receptor (beta chain) was retrieved from a study of CXCR3-negative and CXCR3-positive naive CD8 T cells. The CDR3 has 14 amino acids. Germline V gene lookup returns CDR1 SGHVS and CDR2 FNYEAQ. Study-level points and caveats: More hydrophobic TRB CDR3s occurred in CXCR3-positive than in CXCR3-negative naive cells. Cryopreserved PBMCs had partly decreased CXCR3 expression; fresh PBMCs were used in most assays.

Notes on this clonotype: No antigen is known for it.

The libraries of TRB cDNA were constructed through 5' RACE using UMI labels. TCRdb reprocessed the 5' RACE reads, keeping one entry per CDR3 protein, no DNA. The table lists 85,000 to 130,000 distinct CDR3 sequences, with 0.38% in the top ten. This receptor was identified in a human donor in good health. Some clones in this sample may be carry-over from other donors' samples. The chain has TRBV7-6 and TRBJ2-7; lacking DNA, the TRBD1 call made by TCRdb goes unchecked. Sequenced sample: naive CXCR3+ CD8+ T cells from blood. Subset meaning: CD45RO-CCR7+CD27+CD95- naive CD8+ T cells expressing CXCR3 (TNR3+). This chain's CDR3 is CASSHGTGSYEQYF.